This TCR beta chain derives from a study of T-cell reconstitution after alpha-beta-depleted transplantation in children. This clonotype has only a few counts. Its matching antigen is unknown. Points from the study as a whole: Reportedly, alpha-beta T cells present about two months post-transplant originated from several hundred expanded clones of graft origin. Some patients' high day-60 TCRbeta diversity was attributed to recipient cells surviving conditioning. T-cell counts and diversity at one year following transplant were attributed mainly to newly produced T cells.

The length of the CDR3 is 14 residues. The J segment lost 5 bases and the V segment lost 2 bases, leaving 4 bases of the junction unmatched. The V gene's germline CDR1 is KGHDR and CDR2 SFDVKD. Unique molecular identifiers tagged the TCRbeta library. TCRdb independently ran MiXCR on the PCR reads; one entry per CDR3 protein. The table lists approximately 1,000,000 distinct CDR3 sequences, under 30% of them singletons. J is TRBJ2-5 and V is TRBV24-1, with 7 bases fitting TRBD2. Sequences were derived from PBMCs, mostly from graft donor cells, sampled 360 days after TCRalphabeta/CD19-depleted stem cell transplant. The clonotype was recovered from a boy in the first two years of life who had a stem cell transplant for SCID, so the T cells may come from the graft donor. The CDR3 DNA reads as TGTGCCACCAGTGATTCGCAGGGAGGGGAGACCCAGTACTTC. Its translation is CATSDSQGGETQYF.